This T cell receptor beta chain was identified in a study of cytomegalovirus exposure and HLA in healthy donors. Overall study context: Findings of an earlier analysis included more than 90 million unique TCR beta sequences from around 180 million T cells. Study-wide results and limits: Rarity held for most TCR sequences, but there were some public TCRs that occurred in many donors. CMV serostatus was the sole immune exposure data available. Fewer N-insertions than the roughly 670-donor mean were reportedly shown by an Asian-associated ancestry cluster in a later analysis.

With respect to this clone: The antigen is undetermined.

V lost 0 bases and J 2 bases, leaving 8 bases between the germline ends. Germline CDR1 SGHRS, CDR2 YFSETQ. The CDR3 runs 14 residues. The PCR employed 60 Vbeta primers together with 13 Jbeta primers. Sequencing used immunoSEQ multiplex PCR; TCRdb keeps in-frame clones, though not all of them. The table shows about 130,000 clones, with more than 80% occurring only once. The TCR originated in a male donor in good health and CMV-seronegative. Sequencing was performed on PBMCs. The rearrangement links TRBV5-1 to TRBJ2-5; possibly TRBD1 for D (6 bases). The CDR3 sequence: CASSLGQAQETQYF. The CDR3 DNA reads as TGCGCCAGCAGCTTGGGACAGGCACAAGAGACCCAGTACTTC.